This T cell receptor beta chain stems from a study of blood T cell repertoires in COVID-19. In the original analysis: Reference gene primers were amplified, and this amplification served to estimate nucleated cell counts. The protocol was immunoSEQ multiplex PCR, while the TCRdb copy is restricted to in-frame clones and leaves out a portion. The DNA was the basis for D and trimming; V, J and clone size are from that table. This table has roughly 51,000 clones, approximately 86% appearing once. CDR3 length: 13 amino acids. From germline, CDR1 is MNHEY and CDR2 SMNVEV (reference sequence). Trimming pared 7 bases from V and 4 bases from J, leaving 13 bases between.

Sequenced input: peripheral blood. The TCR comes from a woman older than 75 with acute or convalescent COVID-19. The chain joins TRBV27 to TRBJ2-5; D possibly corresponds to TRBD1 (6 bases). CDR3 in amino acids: CASKLQGRETQYF. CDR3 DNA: TGTGCCAGCAAACTACAGGGTAGAGAGACCCAGTACTTC.